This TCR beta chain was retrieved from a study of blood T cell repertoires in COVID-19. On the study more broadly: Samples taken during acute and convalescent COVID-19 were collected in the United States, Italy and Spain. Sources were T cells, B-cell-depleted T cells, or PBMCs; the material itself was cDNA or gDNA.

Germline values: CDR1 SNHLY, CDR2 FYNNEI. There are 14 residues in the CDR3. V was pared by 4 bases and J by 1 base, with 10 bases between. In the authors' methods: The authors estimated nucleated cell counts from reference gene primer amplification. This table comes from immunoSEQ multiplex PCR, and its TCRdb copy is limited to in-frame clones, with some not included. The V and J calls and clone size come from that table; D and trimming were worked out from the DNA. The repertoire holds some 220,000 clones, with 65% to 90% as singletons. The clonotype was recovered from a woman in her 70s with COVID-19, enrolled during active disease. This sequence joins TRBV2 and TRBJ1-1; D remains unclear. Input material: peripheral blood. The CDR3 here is CASSGALGNTEAFF. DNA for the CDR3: TGTGCCAGCAGTGGGGCATTGGGGAACACTGAAGCTTTCTTT.